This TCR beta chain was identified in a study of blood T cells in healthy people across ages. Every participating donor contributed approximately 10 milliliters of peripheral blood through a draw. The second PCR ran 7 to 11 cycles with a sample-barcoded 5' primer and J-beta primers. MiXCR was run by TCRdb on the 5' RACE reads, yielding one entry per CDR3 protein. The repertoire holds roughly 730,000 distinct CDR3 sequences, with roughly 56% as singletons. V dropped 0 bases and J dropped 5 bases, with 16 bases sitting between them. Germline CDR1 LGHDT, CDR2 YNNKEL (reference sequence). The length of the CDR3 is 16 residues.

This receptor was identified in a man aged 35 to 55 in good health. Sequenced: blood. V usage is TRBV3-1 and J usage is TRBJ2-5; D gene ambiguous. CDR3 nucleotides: TGTGCCAGCAGCCAAGATTTTGGGAACTCCCAGGAGACCCAGTACTTC. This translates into CASSQDFGNSQETQYF.